These 19 T cell receptor beta chains were sequenced from one sample in a study of CD8+ T cells in alopecia areata. Isolated RNA was reverse transcribed into cDNA used as the sequencing template. Assay: immunoSEQ multiplex PCR; the TCRdb copy retains only in-frame clones and omits some. The sample includes some 2,000 clones, none of them occurring once. Material for sequencing was lesional skin. The origin of the receptors is a C3H/HeJ mouse with alopecia areata. The strain bears MHC haplotype H2-k.

This clone came up many times. Mouse gene names apply. The DNA ends 4 residues before the CDR3 does, and the rest of the CDR3 is filled in from the germline J gene. This rearrangement joins TRBV16 to TRBJ2-7, with D uncertain. The V gene lost 4 bases and the J gene lost 2 bases, with 3 bases spanning the gap. Per germline, CDR1 SGHSA and CDR2 FRNQAP. The CDR3 has 11 residues. CDR3 sequence reads: CASSYTYEQYF. The DNA read from the CDR3 is TGTGCAAGCAGCTACACCTAT.

This clone was seen ten or more times. Each gene name is a mouse one. The CDR3 is cut off 4 residues early in the read; its end comes from the germline J gene. The chain is built from TRBV19 and TRBJ1-4; 10 bases fit TRBD1. The CDR3 has 14 amino acids. Losses at the gene ends were 6 bases for V and 3 bases for J; bases not matched to a gene: 2. Germline V gene data show CDR1 as FNHDT and CDR2 as SITEND (reference sequence). The CDR3 DNA, read in part, is TGTGCCAGCACCGGGACAGGGGCCAACGAA. The encoded protein is CASTGTGANE. The CDR3 in its entirety is CASTGTGANERLFF.

This clone showed up many times. Here the gene names and germline are mouse. The CDR3 end is not reached by the read, which stops 4 residues before it; the germline J gene fills it in. The chain joins TRBV5 to TRBJ2-3; 9 positions agree with TRBD2. The germline gives CDR1 LGHNA, CDR2 YNLKQL (reference sequence). The ends lost 4 bases at V and 1 base at J; junction bases unmatched: 3. The CDR3 is 15 amino acids. CDR3 DNA (partial): TGTGCCAGCAGCCCCTACTGGGGGGGTGCAGAA. It encodes CASSPYWGGAE. The whole CDR3 is CASSPYWGGAETLYF.

This clone was recorded many times. Each gene name is a mouse one. The CDR3 bases that were read are TGTGCCAGCAGCCAAGTCTGGGGGCTCTCCTAT. Its translation is CASSQVWGLSY. The whole CDR3 protein reads CASSQVWGLSYEQYF. The V and J genes are TRBV5 and TRBJ2-7; possibly TRBD2 for D (7 bases). The read ends 4 residues before the CDR3 terminus; that terminus is restored from the germline J gene. The CDR3 consists of 15 residues. Germline CDR1 and CDR2: LGHNA and YNLKQL (reference sequence). With 1 base removed from V and 0 bases from J, the gap between germline ends came to 10 bases.

This clone was detected ten times or more. Genes and germline are mouse. The read finishes 4 residues shy of the CDR3 end, and the germline J gene is used to complete it. The rearrangement uses TRBV31 and TRBJ2-1; 8 positions match TRBD2. J gave up 0 bases and V 5 bases, and 3 bases lay outside the gene matches. Germline V gene lookup returns CDR1 GKSSPN and CDR2 SITVG. The CDR3 runs to 14 residues. CDR3 protein: CAWVDWGNYAEQFF. The sequenced part of the CDR3 DNA is TGTGCCTGGGTTGACTGGGGTAACTATGCT.

At least ten counts were recorded for this clone. Any gene name here is a mouse gene name. The observed sequence ends 4 residues before the CDR3 terminus, with the missing tail filled in from the germline J gene. The chain carries TRBV5 and TRBJ2-1; TRBD2 agrees at 11 bases. Trimming cost V 3 bases and J 6 bases; bases outside gene matches: 4. The CDR3 loop spans 15 amino acids. CDR1 is LGHNA, CDR2 YNLKQL, per germline (reference sequence). CDR3: CASSQRDWGSAEQFF. The DNA read from the CDR3 is TGTGCCAGCAGCCAGCGGGACTGGGGGAGTGCT.

This clone was counted many times. Mouse gene names and germline throughout. The CDR3 end lies 4 residues beyond the end of the read and is filled in from the germline J gene. This chain uses TRBV13-3 with TRBJ1-4; D ambiguous. Trimming took 2 bases from V and 3 from J, leaving 8 bases between them. The CDR3 is 14 amino acids. Per germline, CDR1 NNHDY and CDR2 SYVADS. CDR3 amino acids: CASSDPGANERLFF. The DNA read from the CDR3 is TGTGCCAGCAGTGACCCAGGAGCCAACGAA.

This clone was counted ten times or more. Mouse gene names apply. The read stops 4 residues short of the end of the CDR3; the missing end is completed from the germline J gene. The rearrangement links TRBV14 to TRBJ1-1; 12 bases are shared with TRBD1. This CDR3 comprises 14 residues. Germline assignment: CDR1 SGHDT and CDR2 FRDEAV. Here the CDR3 reads CASSAGTGGAEVFF. Incomplete CDR3 DNA: TGTGCCAGCAGCGCCGGGACAGGGGGCGCA.

The table lists this clone with many counts. These gene names are mouse names. The sequence runs out 4 residues before the end of the CDR3; the remainder is reconstructed from the germline J gene. The rearrangement joins TRBV5 to TRBJ2-1; possible D gene TRBD1, 5 bases. The germline V gene has CDR1 LGHNA and CDR2 YNLKQL (reference sequence). This CDR3 is built from 16 residues. V was cut by 0 bases and J by 3 bases, with 12 bases left in between. This CDR3 is CASSQDTAGSYAEQFF. Partial CDR3 DNA: TGTGCCAGCAGCCAAGATACAGCAGGGAGCTATGCT.

The sample holds many counts of this clone. Gene labels here are mouse ones. The CDR3 protein is CASRYRADTGQLYF. The sequenced CDR3 bases are TGTGCCAGCAGATACAGGGCGGACACCGGG. This chain links TRBV13-3 with TRBJ2-2, with D perhaps TRBD1 (6 bases). Read sequence stops 4 residues before the CDR3 end, and the germline J gene provides the missing end. This CDR3 is built from 14 residues. V lost 5 bases and J lost 3, with 11 bases in between. Germline V gene sequence: CDR1 NNHDY, CDR2 SYVADS.

This clone was seen a few times. Mouse germline and gene names are used. The read ends 4 residues early relative to the CDR3; the germline J gene fills the gap. The V call is TRBV19, the J call TRBJ2-2, with 12 bases lining up with TRBD1. This CDR3 comprises 15 residues. With 5 bases clipped from V and 6 bases from J, the junction kept 5 bases outside the gene matches. Per germline, CDR1 FNHDT and CDR2 SITEND (reference sequence). The sequenced part of the CDR3 DNA is TGTGCCAGCAGCCTCGGGACAGGGGGCTCCGGG. Translation: CASSLGTGGSG. The CDR3 in its entirety is CASSLGTGGSGQLYF.

This clone showed up just a few times. This probably arose from a read error, given a far larger clone one base away. Mouse gene names apply. The read gets to within 4 residues of the CDR3 end, and the germline J gene fills in the rest. V and J are TRBV13-3 and TRBJ2-2; TRBD2 is a possible D gene (6 bases). V dropped 1 base and J dropped 6 bases, with 10 bases sitting between them. The CDR3 length is 14 residues. From germline, CDR1 is NNHDY and CDR2 SYVADS. The CDR3 spells CASSDSRGAGQLYF. The CDR3 bases that were read are TGTGCCAGCAGTGATTCACGGGGGGCCGGG. Using reference TRBV13-3 and TRBJ2-2 for the parts outside the CDR3, the full variable domain is EAAVTQSPRSKVAVTGGKVTLSCHQTNNHDYMYWYRQDTGHGLRLIHYSYVADSTEKGDIPDGYKASRPSQENFSLILELASLSQTAVYFCASSDSRGAGQLYFGEGSKLTVL.

Judged by abundance, this clone is medium-sized. Genes and germline are mouse. The read stops 4 residues short of the end of the CDR3; the missing end is completed from the germline J gene. The chain links TRBV19 to TRBJ2-7, with TRBD1 matching over 9 bases. The CDR3 totals 14 residues. Germline CDR1 reads FNHDT; CDR2 reads SITEND (reference sequence). The CDR3: CASSMGDREDEQYF. The DNA read from the CDR3 is TGTGCCAGCAGTATGGGGGACAGGGAGGAT.

By its share, this clone is medium-sized. Mouse names are used for the genes. Sequencing ends 4 residues short of the CDR3 end; the germline J gene provides the rest. The chain couples TRBV31 to TRBJ2-4; TRBD2 matches at 7 bases. Unmatched junction bases numbered 8, after V lost 1 base and J lost 1 base. The CDR3 extends over 16 amino acids. Germline loops: CDR1 GKSSPN, CDR2 SITVG. The CDR3 protein is CAWSPWGKSGQNTLYF. CDR3 DNA (partial): TGTGCCTGGAGTCCCTGGGGGAAGAGTGGTCAAAAC.

This clone was observed many times. Any gene name here is a mouse gene name. With the read ending 4 residues before the CDR3 end, the germline J gene is used to fill in that end. The chain links TRBV19 to TRBJ2-1; D may be TRBD2 (5 bases). The CDR3 extends over 13 amino acids. Germline CDR1 FNHDT, CDR2 SITEND (reference sequence). The DNA read from the CDR3 is TGTGCCAGCAGTCGGGTCTTGGGGGCT. It encodes CASSRVLGA. The full-length CDR3 reads as CASSRVLGAEQFF.

Many counts were recorded for this clone. The germline and genes are mouse ones. The read ends 4 residues shy of where the CDR3 ends; the end is completed using the germline J gene. The genes are TRBV5 and TRBJ2-7, with TRBD2 identical over 7 bases. In germline, CDR1 is LGHNA, CDR2 YNLKQL (reference sequence). This CDR3 is 12 amino acids long. The CDR3 loop is CASSRGGYEQYF. The sequenced CDR3 bases are TGTGCCAGCAGCCGGGGGGGATAT.

This clone was observed at least ten times. Germline and genes: mouse. The read halts 4 residues ahead of the CDR3 end, with the missing end drawn from the germline J gene. The chain joins TRBV13-1 to TRBJ2-7; D gene unclear. The CDR3 is made up of 14 amino acids. Germline CDR1 reads NSHNY; CDR2 reads SYGAGN. V was shortened by 0 bases and J by 0 bases, with 7 bases between the two germline ends. This chain's CDR3 is CASSDAQFSYEQYF. The part of the CDR3 DNA that was read is TGTGCCAGCAGTGATGCACAGTTCTCCTAT.

Note on this clone: Genes and germline are mouse. The read terminates 4 residues before the CDR3 end, so the remaining end is supplied by the germline J gene. The chain recombines TRBV13-1 with TRBJ2-4; no clear D gene. Trimming took off 0 bases at V and 2 bases at J, with 13 bases between the two ends. The CDR3 totals 16 residues. The germline gives CDR1 NSHNY, CDR2 SYGAGN. CDR3 DNA, as far as it was read: TGTGCCAGCAGTGATGACCTGGTGGGTGCTCAAAAC. Translating it yields CASSDDLVGAQN. The entire CDR3 sequence reads CASSDDLVGAQNTLYF.

This clone was counted at least ten times. Gene and germline names: mouse. Read sequence stops 4 residues before the CDR3 end, and the germline J gene provides the missing end. This chain joins TRBV14 and TRBJ2-5; 9 nucleotides match TRBD1. Germline assignment: CDR1 SGHDT and CDR2 FRDEAV. The CDR3 length is 14 residues. CDR3: CASSFGDREDTQYF. The sequenced part of the CDR3 DNA is TGTGCCAGCAGTTTCGGGGACAGGGAAGAC.